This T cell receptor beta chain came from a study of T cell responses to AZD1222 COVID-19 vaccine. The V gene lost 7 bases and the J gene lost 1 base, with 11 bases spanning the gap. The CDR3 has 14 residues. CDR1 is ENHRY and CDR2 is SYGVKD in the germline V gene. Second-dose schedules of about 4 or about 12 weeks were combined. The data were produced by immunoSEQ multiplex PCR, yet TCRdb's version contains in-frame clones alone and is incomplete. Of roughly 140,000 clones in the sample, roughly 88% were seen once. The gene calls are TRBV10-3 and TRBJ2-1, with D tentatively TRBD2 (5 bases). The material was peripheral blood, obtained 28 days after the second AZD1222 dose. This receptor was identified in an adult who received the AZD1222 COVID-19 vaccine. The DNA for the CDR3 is TGTGCCATCATGGGTGAGGGATCCTACAATGAGCAGTTCTTC. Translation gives CAIMGEGSYNEQFF.